Listed below are T cell receptor beta chains from one sample, sequenced in a study of graft-versus-host responses after intestinal transplantation. Using immunoSEQ multiplex PCR, the repertoire was profiled, and TCRdb retains in-frame clones only, with some absent. The table has around 99,000 clones, roughly 89% seen once; the top ten hold around 0.7%. No antigens are known for them. Sequencing was performed on unstimulated CD4+ T cells sorted from spleen or lymph node cells, taken before transplant. These receptor sequences come from a human donor who was the organ donor for an intestinal transplant. Both conserved end residues are part of each CDR3. A D gene is named only where the DNA matches it firmly. Size is omitted from some rows. Given values are once, few, many or a class for expanded clones.

TRBD1	TRBJ2-7	TRBV6-1	once	CATMTAGTADYEQYF	TGTGCCACCATGACCGCCGGGACAGCGGACTACGAGCAGTACTTC
.	TRBJ2-3	TRBV7-2	.	CASSLGTVTDTQYF	TGTGCCAGCAGCTTAGGTACCGTGACAGATACGCAGTATTTT
.	TRBJ2-2	TRBV5-1	.	CASSTTSRGNTGELFF	TGCGCCAGCAGCACTACCAGCAGGGGTAACACCGGGGAGCTGTTTTTT
.	TRBJ1-1	TRBV7-6	.	CASSSTGDLNTEAFF	TGTGCCAGCAGCTCGACAGGCGACCTGAACACTGAAGCTTTCTTT
TRBD1	TRBJ2-7	TRBV12-5	once	CASGLGTGPYEQYF	TGTGCTAGTGGTTTAGGGACAGGACCCTACGAGCAGTACTTC
TRBD1	TRBJ1-2	TRBV6-1	.	CASSDRGPYPYGYTF	TGTGCCAGCAGTGACAGGGGGCCGTACCCCTATGGCTACACCTTC
.	TRBJ1-5	TRBV2	medium-sized	CASSEGGFRDQPQHF	TGTGCCAGCAGTGAAGGGGGTTTTAGGGACCAGCCCCAGCATTTT
TRBD2	TRBJ2-3	TRBV4-1	.	CASSQPEGIRRRGRGTDTQYF	TGCGCCAGCAGCCAGCCTGAGGGGATTCGTCGTCGCGGGAGGGGAACAGATACGCAGTATTTT
TRBD1	TRBJ1-2	TRBV18	.	CASSPGQGFYGYTF	TGTGCCAGCTCCCCGGGACAGGGGTTCTATGGCTACACCTTC
.	TRBJ2-7	TRBV15	.	CATSRSSGYEQYF	TGTGCCACCAGCAGATCGAGCGGCTACGAGCAGTACTTC
.	TRBJ2-3	TRBV9	few	CASSVGGADTQYF	TGTGCCAGCAGCGTAGGGGGGGCAGATACGCAGTATTTT
.	TRBJ1-5	TRBV6-5	.	CASSYGSGNQPQHF	TGTGCCAGCAGTTATGGGTCGGGCAATCAGCCCCAGCATTTT
.	TRBJ2-7	TRBV5-8	.	CASSSTYEQYF	TGTGCCAGCAGCTCGACCTACGAGCAGTACTTC
TRBD1	TRBJ1-2	TRBV6-6	once	CASSPTGGRSYGYTF	TGTGCCAGCAGCCCTACAGGGGGCAGGAGCTATGGCTACACCTTC
.	TRBJ2-3	TRBV4-1	.	CASSPRPASGTDTQYF	TGCGCCAGCAGCCCGCGTCCAGCCTCCGGCACAGATACGCAGTATTTT
.	TRBJ2-5	TRBV7-6	few	CASSLVSETQYF	TGTGCCAGCAGCTTGGTCTCAGAGACCCAGTACTTC
TRBD1	TRBJ1-2	TRBV19	.	CASTPDRGYGYTF	TGTGCCAGTACCCCGGACAGGGGCTATGGCTACACCTTC
TRBD2	TRBJ2-1	TRBV28	.	CASRITGTSGKSTNEQFF	TGTGCCAGCAGGATCACCGGGACTAGCGGGAAATCTACCAATGAGCAGTTCTTC
.	TRBJ1-5	TRBV6-1	.	CASSEGFQPQHF	TGTGCCAGCAGTGAAGGTTTTCAGCCCCAGCATTTT
.	TRBJ2-3	TRBV6-1	.	CASSVGRADTQYF	TGTGCCAGCAGTGTGGGGCGCGCAGATACGCAGTATTTT
TRBD2	TRBJ2-3	TRBV5-1	.	CASSLSGGSTDTQYF	TGCGCCAGCAGCCTTAGCGGGGGAAGCACAGATACGCAGTATTTT
.	TRBJ1-4	TRBV9	.	CASSAGDGGKLFF	TGTGCCAGCAGTGCAGGGGACGGGGGAAAACTGTTTTTT
.	TRBJ1-1	TRBV6-1	.	CASSGQTGNTEAFF	TGTGCCAGCAGTGGACAAACAGGAAACACTGAAGCTTTCTTT
TRBD2	TRBJ2-7	TRBV20-1	.	CSVLAGDEQYF	TGCAGCGTACTAGCGGGAGATGAGCAGTACTTC
.	TRBJ1-2	TRBV4-1	.	CASSLSPAGNYGYTF	TGCGCCAGCAGCCTCTCCCCAGCGGGGAACTATGGCTACACCTTC
TRBD2	TRBJ2-3	TRBV15	.	CATSESGGSLTDTQYF	TGTGCCACCAGCGAGTCGGGGGGTTCCCTCACAGATACGCAGTATTTT
TRBD2	TRBJ2-1	TRBV5-1	.	CASSLALAGNNEQFF	TGCGCCAGCAGCTTGGCACTAGCGGGGAACAATGAGCAGTTCTTC
.	TRBJ2-2	TRBV7-3	.	CASSLSGASSGELFF	TGTGCCAGCAGCTTATCGGGAGCTTCGTCCGGGGAGCTGTTTTTT
.	TRBJ2-5	TRBV7-9	few	CASSLGRRRDVGETQYF	TGTGCCAGCAGCTTAGGAAGGCGGCGGGACGTCGGGGAGACCCAGTACTTC
.	TRBJ2-5	TRBV29-1	once	CSVYTDGAETQYF	TGCAGCGTCTACACGGATGGTGCGGAGACCCAGTACTTC
TRBD2	TRBJ2-7	TRBV5-4	.	CASSSPGLAYEQYF	TGTGCCAGCAGCTCCCCGGGACTAGCCTACGAGCAGTACTTC
.	TRBJ2-2	TRBV4-1	.	CASSRLTNEGTGELFF	TGCGCCAGCAGCCGCTTGACAAACGAGGGGACCGGGGAGCTGTTTTTT
TRBD2	TRBJ2-1	TRBV4-2	.	CASSQGQAGSSYNEQFF	TGTGCCAGCAGCCAAGGTCAAGCGGGGAGCTCCTACAATGAGCAGTTCTTC
TRBD2	TRBJ2-2	TRBV5-4	medium-sized	CASRAGLAGGNTGELFF	TGTGCCAGCAGGGCGGGCCTAGCGGGGGGGAACACCGGGGAGCTGTTTTTT
.	TRBJ1-5	TRBV11-3	.	CASSWGDGQPQHF	TGTGCCAGCAGCTGGGGGGATGGTCAGCCCCAGCATTTT
TRBD1	TRBJ1-1	TRBV7-6	.	CASSLGTGYLNTEAFF	TGTGCCAGCAGCCTGGGGACAGGGTATTTGAACACTGAAGCTTTCTTT
.	TRBJ1-3	TRBV13	.	CASSLGWGGSGSTIYF	TGTGCCAGCAGCTTAGGCTGGGGCGGGTCTGGAAGCACCATATATTTT
.	TRBJ2-3	TRBV5-1	.	CASSLLTSTDTQYF	TGCGCCAGCAGCTTGCTAACTAGCACAGATACGCAGTATTTT
.	TRBJ2-3	TRBV11-2	once	CASSLVGQSTDTQYF	TGTGCCAGCAGCTTAGTCGGACAGTCCACAGATACGCAGTATTTT
TRBD2	TRBJ2-2	TRBV19	once	CASSKLADNTGELFF	TGTGCCAGTAGTAAGCTAGCGGATAACACCGGGGAGCTGTTTTTT
.	TRBJ2-5	TRBV5-1	.	CASSPGTYQETQYF	TGCGCCAGCAGCCCCGGGACTTACCAAGAGACCCAGTACTTC
TRBD1	TRBJ2-1	TRBV5-1	.	CASSLGDSNYNEQFF	TGCGCCAGCAGCTTGGGGGACAGCAACTACAATGAGCAGTTCTTC
.	TRBJ2-7	TRBV6-5	.	CASRSPYEQYF	TGTGCCAGCAGGTCTCCCTACGAGCAGTACTTC
TRBD1	TRBJ2-7	TRBV19	.	CASSNRGRGDEQYF	TGTGCCAGTAGTAACAGGGGGCGCGGGGACGAGCAGTACTTC
.	TRBJ2-3	TRBV7-6	.	CASSLAPGTDTQYF	TGTGCCAGCAGCTTAGCTCCGGGCACAGATACGCAGTATTTT